This T cell receptor beta chain was obtained from a study of control samples from healthy donors and cancer patients. This clone was seen only a few times. The CDR3 has 14 residues. Germline CDR1 reads SNHLY; CDR2 reads FYNNEI. Deletions cut 7 bases from V and 4 bases from J, with 16 bases between. TCRdb keeps only in-frame clones here, not all; method: immunoSEQ multiplex PCR. This table holds approximately 140,000 clones, roughly 93% found once. The sequenced sample consisted of blood. The clonotype was recovered from a man aged 18 to 30 in good health. The chain has TRBV2 and TRBJ1-1; perhaps TRBD1 as D (6 bases). Here the CDR3 reads CASNDRPEVTEAFF. CDR3 coding DNA: TGTGCCAGCAACGACAGGCCCGAGGTCACTGAAGCTTTCTTT.